A selection of T cell receptor beta chains follows, all from one sample in a study of blood T cell repertoires in COVID-19. Profiling relied on immunoSEQ multiplex PCR, and the TCRdb table lists in-frame clones only, not all of them. Of 180,000 or so clones listed, about 87% are singletons. What was sequenced was peripheral blood. Source of these receptors: a woman in her fifties or sixties with acute or convalescent COVID-19. The CDR3 runs from the conserved cysteine through the conserved F or W. Each record gives: V gene, D gene, J gene, CDR3 protein, CDR3 DNA. D genes are given only for firm matches.

TRBV18	TRBD2	TRBJ2-7	CASSPSASGVHDEQYF	TGTGCCAGCTCACCATCGGCTAGCGGGGTGCACGACGAGCAGTACTTC
TRBV3-1/TRBV3-2	TRBD2	TRBJ2-2	CASSRGLAGGLGTGELFF	TGTGCCAGCAGCCGGGGACTAGCGGGAGGCCTAGGGACCGGGGAGCTGTTTTTT
TRBV5-6	NA	TRBJ2-7	CASSFNLGGGYF	TGTGCCAGCAGCTTCAACCTCGGAGGTGGGTACTTC
TRBV2	NA	TRBJ1-5	CASSVLGGSQPQHF	TGTGCCAGCAGTGTACTCGGGGGAAGTCAGCCCCAGCATTTT
TRBV30	TRBD1	TRBJ1-2	CAWKDRAGYGYTF	TGTGCCTGGAAGGACAGGGCGGGGTATGGCTACACCTTC
TRBV18	TRBD1	TRBJ1-6	CASSPRPGQENSPLHF	TGTGCCAGCTCACCACGACCGGGACAGGAAAATTCACCCCTCCACTTT
TRBV27	TRBD2	TRBJ2-7	CASSSPGTSGVQYF	TGTGCCAGCAGTTCTCCCGGGACTAGCGGAGTTCAGTACTTC
TRBV5-1	NA	TRBJ1-5	CASSLEGGGHQPQHF	TGCGCCAGCAGCTTGGAGGGCGGGGGGCACCAGCCCCAGCATTTT
TRBV5-1	NA	TRBJ2-3	CASSVGLGDTQYF	TGCGCCAGCAGTGTGGGGCTCGGAGATACGCAGTATTTT
TRBV2	NA	TRBJ1-1	CASSELGVPNTEAFF	TGTGCCAGCAGTGAATTAGGGGTTCCGAACACTGAAGCTTTCTTT
TRBV6-5	TRBD2	TRBJ2-1	CASSYGAGGWDEQFF	TGTGCCAGCAGTTACGGAGCGGGAGGGTGGGATGAGCAGTTCTTC
TRBV11-3	NA	TRBJ1-4	CASSPRDNLWEKLFF	TGTGCCAGCAGCCCCAGGGACAATCTTTGGGAAAAACTGTTTTTT
TRBV18	NA	TRBJ1-1	CASSQGGGLRTEAFF	TGTGCCAGCTCCCAGGGAGGGGGGCTTCGGACTGAAGCTTTCTTT
TRBV18	TRBD1	TRBJ2-7	CASSPFYDRGPYEQYF	TGTGCCAGCTCACCATTTTACGACAGGGGGCCCTACGAGCAGTACTTC
TRBV5-1	NA	TRBJ2-7	CASSRSGLDAYEQYF	TGCGCCAGCAGCAGGTCGGGACTCGATGCCTACGAGCAGTACTTC
TRBV7-7	TRBD2	TRBJ2-1	CASSLLAGGPGVQFF	TGTGCCAGCAGCTTACTAGCGGGAGGGCCAGGGGTGCAGTTCTTC
TRBV7-9	TRBD1	TRBJ2-3	CASSLQGASTDTQYF	TGTGCCAGCAGCCTCCAGGGGGCTAGCACAGATACGCAGTATTTT
TRBV30	NA	TRBJ2-7	CAWSFRPYEQYF	TGTGCCTGGAGTTTCAGGCCCTACGAGCAGTACTTC
TRBV6-6	NA	TRBJ1-2	CASSYQGEAGYTF	TGTGCCAGCAGTTACCAGGGTGAAGCTGGCTACACCTTC